A selection of T cell receptor beta chains follows, all from one sample in a study of Graves' ophthalmopathy and Graves' hyperthyroidism. Each CDR3 protein gets one entry after TCRdb re-called the multiplex PCR reads with MiXCR. The data hold almost 400,000 distinct CDR3 sequences, with 18% observed a single time. Sequencing used peripheral blood. These TCRs come from a woman aged 18-29 years with Graves' ophthalmopathy. Both conserved end residues are trimmed from each CDR3.

CDR3aa,v_gene
ASTGRDSPLH,TRBV28
ALSLSETQY,TRBV12-5
ASSSGGAPRSGNTIY,TRBV6-5
ASSHGVGAGNQPQH,TRBV4-1
ASSGGRRNIQY,TRBV6-2/TRBV6-3
ASSLYGAANTGELF,TRBV12-3/TRBV12-4
ASSQDADSPLH,TRBV4-3
ASSLAARGSPLH,TRBV27
ASSLSAVGTGELF,TRBV28
ASSFKGLAVSYEQF,TRBV6-2/TRBV6-3
ATSDPGRERETQY,TRBV24-1
ASSSTGQSQETQY,TRBV13
ASSLIGETGNTIY,TRBV7-8
ASSYSWGLETQY,TRBV6-2/TRBV6-3
SARGGASGPLGDYEQY,TRBV20-1
ASSEVGTGAANQPQH,TRBV6-1
ASGPIRGGVDQPQH,TRBV28
ASSVSGTEQY,TRBV12-3/TRBV12-4
ASSFQRYEQY,TRBV5-6
SARAGNGEETQY,TRBV20-1
AWKQTRNTEAF,TRBV30
ASSRGADTGELF,TRBV14
ASSMNTYYTEAF,TRBV5-1
SASGSGLRPQH,TRBV20-1
ASSQDNSDYGYT,TRBV4-3
AWSLGGQGYGYT,TRBV30
ASSSGANYGYT,TRBV12-3/TRBV12-4
ASSPASGKSYEQY,TRBV7-2
ASSLVPSGGKTYEQY,TRBV5-1
ASSFKIAGVGETQY,TRBV27
ASSHRQGAYGYT,TRBV6-2/TRBV6-3
SARRDGSSYNSPLH,TRBV20-1
ASSISPGTEAF,TRBV7-2
ASSYRAMGMDEAF,TRBV6-5
ASSFPTLGVTYEQY,TRBV6-2/TRBV6-3
ASSGGQSTEAF,TRBV19
ASSFTFRRGGEGELF,TRBV13
ASSYGPGGAF,TRBV7-9
ASSPRGQGREVNTEAF,TRBV12-3/TRBV12-4
SPWGSGSFNDEQY,TRBV20-1
ASRRTWRLYEQY,TRBV5-1
ASSYALAEAQETQY,TRBV6-5
ATSRGTGFNQPQH,TRBV15
ASSSGWMNTEAF,TRBV28
ASRRDRGRVELF,TRBV7-2
ASSLRAASLEQY,TRBV28
ASSLGWETGGGELF,TRBV27
ASSFGESGVGAF,TRBV7-9
AWRGGIEAF,TRBV30
ASSGQDRNTEAF,TRBV9
SVAGLSGTEAF,TRBV29-1
ATSRGDRTYEQY,TRBV15
ASSPTILAGGSSYEQY,TRBV6-4
ASRDGGVGNQPQH,TRBV28
ATVRAGWTDYT,TRBV6-1
ASSQSRVSRIQPQH,TRBV28
ASSLYQGASNTGELF,TRBV28